These 18 T cell receptor beta chains were sequenced from one sample in a study of shared clonotypes between healthy human individuals. The table came from immunoSEQ multiplex PCR; TCRdb's copy has only in-frame clones and leaves some out. The data show around 690,000 clones, 80% to 95% seen once. The sequenced material came from memory CD8+ T cells from PBMCs. Subset of the sample: CD45RO+ cells pooled with CCR7-negative TemRA cells. Receptor source: a man aged 18 to 35 in good health. Some clones in this sample may be carry-over from other donors' samples.

This chain links TRBV15 with TRBJ2-7; D is possibly TRBD2 (5 bases). V shed 3 bases and J shed 3 bases, with 9 bases lying between them. This CDR3 is built from 13 residues. In germline, CDR1 is LNHNV, CDR2 YYDKDF (reference sequence). The CDR3 loop is CATSSGSGYEQYF. The CDR3 DNA reads TGTGCCACCAGCAGTGGCAGCGGCTACGAGCAGTACTTC.

This clone was found once. The V and J genes are TRBV10-3 and TRBJ2-1, with TRBD1 matching over 9 bases. From germline, CDR1 is ENHRY and CDR2 SYGVKD. With 10 bases clipped from V and 5 bases from J, the junction kept 9 bases outside the gene matches. This CDR3 is built from 14 residues. The CDR3 DNA follows: TGTGCCACCCGACGGGACAGGGCGCACAATGAGCAGTTCTTC. Its translation is CATRRDRAHNEQFF.

The chain is built from TRBV5-4 and TRBJ1-5, with D perhaps TRBD1 (6 bases). The CDR3 covers 16 residues. Germline lookup yields CDR1 SGHNT and CDR2 YYREEE (reference sequence). V shed 3 bases and J shed 4 bases, with 17 bases lying between them. The CDR3 loop is CASSSDGGGTNQPQHF. CDR3 nucleotides: TGTGCCAGCAGCTCGGACGGAGGGGGAACTAATCAGCCCCAGCATTTT.

The chain uses TRBV7-9 and TRBJ2-7; TRBD2 aligns across 9 bases. Trimming took 5 bases from V and 4 from J; bases not matched to a gene: 6. The CDR3 length is 14 residues. Germline V gene data show CDR1 as SEHNR and CDR2 as FQNEAQ (reference sequence). The CDR3 nucleotides are TGTGCCAGCAGCCGAGCGGGAGGCGGGTACGAGCAGTACTTC. Translating gives CASSRAGGGYEQYF.

This chain links TRBV27 with TRBJ2-1; the match to TRBD2 covers 7 bases. The CDR3 extends over 16 amino acids. Germline V CDR1 and CDR2: MNHEY, SMNVEV (reference sequence). J lost 5 bases, V lost 0 bases, and 7 bases had no gene match. This CDR3 is CASSLSSGELDNEQFF. In nucleotides, the CDR3 is TGTGCCAGCAGTTTATCGAGCGGGGAGCTGGACAATGAGCAGTTCTTC.

The chain links TRBV7-8 to TRBJ2-7; 9 bases fit TRBD2. V was clipped by 1 base and J by 5 bases; unmatched bases: 6. There are 15 residues in the CDR3. Germline CDR1 and CDR2: SGHVS and FQNEAQ. The CDR3 loop reads CASSLGGRVFNEQYF. The CDR3 nucleotides read TGTGCCAGCAGCTTAGGCGGGAGGGTGTTTAACGAGCAGTACTTC.

The chain couples TRBV6-5 to TRBJ1-1; the D gene is possibly TRBD1 (5 bases). V lost 10 bases and J 4 bases, leaving 13 bases between the germline ends. The CDR3 totals 12 residues. CDR1 is MNHEY, CDR2 SVGAGI, per germline. CDR3: CATSGGGTEAFF. The CDR3 DNA sequence: TGTGCCACCAGCGGGGGGGGCACTGAAGCTTTCTTT.

The V call is TRBV5-1, the J call TRBJ2-1; no clear D gene. Germline V gene sequence: CDR1 SGHRS, CDR2 YFSETQ. This CDR3 is 14 amino acids long. Trimming took off 1 base at V and 9 bases at J, with 14 bases between the two ends. The CDR3: CASSLYRGVGEQFF. The DNA of the CDR3 is TGCGCCAGCAGCTTGTATCGTGGAGTGGGTGAGCAGTTCTTC.

This sequence joins TRBV19 and TRBJ1-1; a weak D match, TRBD1 (6 bases). CDR1 is LNHDA and CDR2 is SQIVND in the germline V gene (reference sequence). Trimming left V 7 bases short and J 1 base short, with 13 bases between. The CDR3 runs 14 residues. The chain's CDR3 is CASTVGGTNTEAFF. The CDR3 DNA reads as TGTGCCAGTACCGTGGGGGGCACGAACACTGAAGCTTTCTTT.

The chain has TRBV29-1 and TRBJ1-2; D is perhaps TRBD1 (6 bases). CDR1 is SQVTM and CDR2 is ANQGSEA in the germline V gene. This CDR3 is 13 amino acids long. V was cut by 5 bases and J by 5 bases, with 15 bases left in between. The CDR3 nucleotides are TGCAGCGTTCTTGGGGGGGGCTCATATGGCTACACCTTC. Its translation is CSVLGGGSYGYTF. Complete variable domain (other parts from reference TRBV29-1 and TRBJ1-2): SAVISQKPSRDICQRGTSLTIQCQVDSQVTMMFWYRQQPGQSLTLIATANQGSEATYESGFVIDKFPISRPNLTFSTLTVSNMSPEDSSIYLCSVLGGGSYGYTFGSGTRLTVV.

This clone was seen many times. The chain has TRBV10-1 and TRBJ2-3; D is perhaps TRBD1 (6 bases). V was pared by 4 bases and J by 2 bases, with 13 bases between. CDR1 and CDR2 (germline): WNHNN, SYGVQD (reference sequence). This CDR3 has 15 amino acids. The CDR3 spells CASSACGQHTDTQYF. The CDR3 nucleotides read TGCGCCAGCAGTGCATGCGGACAGCACACAGATACGCAGTATTTT.

This chain joins TRBV5-6 and TRBJ1-2, with TRBD1 matching over 8 bases. The CDR3 consists of 15 residues. V shed 3 bases and J 6 bases; nucleotides not matched to a gene: 10. CDR1 is SGHDT and CDR2 is YYEEEE in the germline V gene. Here the CDR3 reads CASSWGTGYQNGYTF. The DNA of the CDR3 is TGTGCCAGCAGCTGGGGGACAGGTTATCAGAATGGCTACACCTTC.

The chain employs TRBV11-2 and TRBJ2-3; TRBD2 matches 8 bases. The junction had 5 bases not matched to a gene; V was cut back by 3 bases and J by 6 bases. The CDR3 is 14 amino acids. The germline gives CDR1 SGHAT, CDR2 FQNNGV. The CDR3 region is CASSFAGGWDTQYF. The DNA for the CDR3 is TGTGCCAGCAGCTTCGCGGGGGGCTGGGATACGCAGTATTTT.

The chain has TRBV5-6 and TRBJ2-1, with TRBD2 matching 12 bases. The V gene's germline CDR1 is SGHDT and CDR2 YYEEEE. V was clipped by 3 bases and J by 0 bases; unmatched bases: 7. The length of the CDR3 is 18 residues. The CDR3, as DNA: TGTGCCAGCAGCTCTCGACTAGCGGGAGCTATCTCCTACAATGAGCAGTTCTTC. Translated: CASSSRLAGAISYNEQFF.

The V gene is TRBV9, the J gene TRBJ1-3, with TRBD1 as a possible D gene (6 bases). This CDR3 is 14 amino acids long. Germline loops: CDR1 SGDLS, CDR2 YYNGEE. The germline V and J ends were trimmed by 5 bases and 4 bases, with 13 bases remaining between them. CDR3 amino acids: CASRGGGPGNTIYF. The CDR3 DNA sequence: TGTGCCAGCAGGGGAGGGGGACCCGGAAACACCATATATTTT.

The V gene is TRBV7-2, the J gene TRBJ2-1, with 11 bases that match TRBD1. Germline V gives CDR1 SGHTA, CDR2 FQGNSA. The CDR3 length is 17 residues. Trimming took 4 bases from V and 9 from J; bases not matched to a gene: 14. CDR3 protein: CASSSSLRDRGAIEQFF. The CDR3 DNA is TGTGCCAGCAGCTCGAGCCTCCGGGACAGGGGGGCGATTGAGCAGTTCTTC.

This clone has only a few counts. Here the CDR3 reads CASSQRIGATNEKLFF. Written as DNA, the CDR3 is TGTGCCAGCAGCCAACGAATTGGGGCAACTAATGAAAAACTGTTTTTT. The chain employs TRBV7-9 and TRBJ1-4; unclear D gene. Trimming left V 5 bases short and J 0 bases short, with 13 bases between. Germline V lookup: CDR1 SEHNR, CDR2 FQNEAQ (reference sequence). This CDR3 region has 16 residues.

To note about this clone: Other nucleotide sequences from this sample produce the same CDR3. This rearrangement joins TRBV19 to TRBJ1-5; D gene ambiguous. CDR1 LNHDA and CDR2 SQIVND come from the germline V gene (reference sequence). This CDR3 is 13 amino acids long. Trimming took 6 bases from V and 0 from J, leaving 6 bases between them. In nucleotides, the CDR3 is TGTGCCAGTAGGTGGGATAGCAATCAGCCCCAGCATTTT. It translates to CASRWDSNQPQHF.